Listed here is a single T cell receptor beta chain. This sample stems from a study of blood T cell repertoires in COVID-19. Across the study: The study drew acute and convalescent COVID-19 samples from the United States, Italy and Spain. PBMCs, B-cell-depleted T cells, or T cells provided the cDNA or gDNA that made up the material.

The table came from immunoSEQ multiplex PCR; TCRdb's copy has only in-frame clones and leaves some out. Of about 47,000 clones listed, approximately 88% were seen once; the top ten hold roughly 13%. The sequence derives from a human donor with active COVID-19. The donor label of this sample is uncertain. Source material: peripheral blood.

CDR3 DNA sequence: TGTGCCAGCTCACCATGGGCAGGGAACTATGGCTACACCTTC. Amino acids: CASSPWAGNYGYTF. The gene calls are TRBV18 and TRBJ1-2; possible D gene TRBD1, 5 bases. CDR1 is KGHSH, CDR2 LQKENI, per germline. This CDR3 region has 14 residues. The V and J ends lost 2 bases and 2 bases respectively, with 9 bases between them. The full variable domain, its missing parts supplied by reference TRBV18 and TRBJ1-2, is NAGVMQNPRHLVRRRGQEARLRCSPMKGHSHVYWYRQLPEEGLKFMVYLQKENIIDESGMPKERFSAEFPKEGPSILRIQQVVRGDSAAYFCASSPWAGNYGYTFGSGTRLTVV.